This entry lists 5 T cell receptor beta chains sequenced from one sample in a study of T cells in Graves' hyperthyroidism and ophthalmopathy. The CDR3 regions of TCR beta were amplified from RNA transcripts. TCR CDR3 regions were first amplified by RT-PCR with HTBI primers. TCRdb independently ran MiXCR on the multiplex PCR reads; one entry per CDR3 protein. The sample lists around 480,000 distinct CDR3 sequences, 14% seen once, with 15% to 20% in the top ten. The sample taken for sequencing was blood. Receptors originate from a woman aged 18 to 35 with Graves' hyperthyroidism.

This chain uses TRBV12-3 or TRBV12-4 with TRBJ2-1; TRBD2 aligns across 12 bases. The trim removed 8 bases at V and 4 bases at J, leaving 9 bases unmatched. The CDR3 is 16 amino acids. The CDR3 DNA reads TGTGCCAGCGGAAGACTAGCGGGAGATCTGTACAATGAGCAGTTCTTC. Residues: CASGRLAGDLYNEQFF.

This clonotype was counted a few times. The genes are TRBV28 and TRBJ2-5; D is perhaps TRBD1 or TRBD2 (8 bases each). The germline V gene has CDR1 MDHEN and CDR2 SYDVKM. The CDR3 has 15 amino acids. Between the trimmed V and J ends, which lost 2 bases and 4 bases, there was a span of 14 bases. CDR3 residues: CASSLTGGTGETQYF. CDR3 coding DNA: TGTGCCAGCAGTTTAACGGGGGGGACAGGAGAGACCCAGTACTTC.

The rearrangement uses TRBV6-5 and TRBJ1-1; the D gene is possibly TRBD1 (6 bases). The CDR3 loop spans 14 amino acids. Germline CDR1 is MNHEY and CDR2 is SVGAGI. V was cut by 0 bases and J by 4 bases, with 9 bases left in between. CDR3 sequence: CASSYSGRGTEAFF. The DNA for the CDR3 is TGTGCCAGCAGTTACTCCGGCAGGGGCACTGAAGCTTTCTTT.

The chain couples TRBV6-1 to TRBJ2-1, with 7 positions matching TRBD2. The germline gives CDR1 MNHNS, CDR2 SASEGT. The CDR3 runs to 15 residues. With V trimmed by 8 bases and J by 6 bases, 13 bases remained unmatched. The CDR3 is CASRAGGAGVNEQFF. As DNA, the CDR3 is TGTGCCAGCCGGGCAGGCGGGGCGGGAGTCAATGAGCAGTTCTTC.

The chain recombines TRBV18 with TRBJ2-1, with a weak D call TRBD1 (5 bases). The CDR3 is 15 residues long. Per the germline V gene, CDR1 is KGHSH and CDR2 is LQKENI. With 0 bases removed from V and 4 bases from J, the gap between germline ends came to 10 bases. The CDR3 nucleotides are TGTGCCAGCTCACCACCGACAGAAACTTACAATGAGCAGTTCTTC. It is translated as CASSPPTETYNEQFF. Together with reference TRBV18 and TRBJ2-1, the CDR3 gives the full variable domain: NAGVMQNPRHLVRRRGQEARLRCSPMKGHSHVYWYRQLPEEGLKFMVYLQKENIIDESGMPKERFSAEFPKEGPSILRIQQVVRGDSAAYFCASSPPTETYNEQFFGPGTRLTVL.